The 16 T cell receptor beta chains below all came from one sample that was sequenced in a study of T cell repertoires in cytomegalovirus infection. TCRdb independently ran MiXCR on the reads; one entry per CDR3 protein. The table has some 390,000 distinct CDR3 sequences, over 15% seen once. Material for sequencing was PBMCs. These receptor sequences come from a human donor in good health (CMV status not recorded). Some clones in this sample may be carry-over from other donors' samples.

This clonotype appeared once. V usage is TRBV20-1 and J usage is TRBJ2-7; TRBD1 matches at 7 bases. The CDR3 runs to 15 residues. Trimming took 0 bases from V and 5 from J; bases not matched to a gene: 10. CDR1 is DFQATT and CDR2 is SNEGSKA in the germline V gene (reference sequence). CDR3: CSARDRLKGAHEQYF. Here the CDR3 DNA reads TGCAGTGCTAGAGATCGCTTGAAGGGGGCCCACGAGCAGTACTTC.

In its sample, this clonotype was seen a few times. The V and J genes are TRBV11-2 and TRBJ1-4; D not resolved. Germline assignment: CDR1 SGHAT and CDR2 FQNNGV. The CDR3 length is 16 residues. Trimming removed 5 bases at V and 7 bases at J, with 20 bases between. The CDR3 region is CASSAIRGVYREKLFF. As DNA, the CDR3 is TGTGCCAGCAGCGCCATCCGGGGAGTATACCGTGAAAAACTGTTTTTT.

The chain uses TRBV10-3 and TRBJ1-5, with TRBD1 identical over 7 bases. The V segment lost 4 bases and the J segment 6 bases; nucleotides outside the gene matches: 3. Per germline, CDR1 ENHRY and CDR2 SYGVKD. CDR3 length: 13 residues. The CDR3, as DNA: TGTGCCATCAGTGGACAGGGAATTCAGCCCCAGCATTTT. Protein product: CAISGQGIQPQHF.

The chain joins TRBV30 to TRBJ2-7, with D hard to call. V lost 1 base, J lost 1 base, and 11 bases lay in between. The CDR3 is 14 amino acids. The germline CDR1 and CDR2 sequences are GTSNPN and SVGIG (reference sequence). The CDR3 spells CAWSAGSNSYEQYF. The CDR3 nucleotides read TGTGCCTGGAGTGCAGGTTCGAATTCCTACGAGCAGTACTTC.

V and J are TRBV7-9 and TRBJ2-3, with 8 bases lining up with TRBD2. Germline CDR1 and CDR2: SEHNR and FQNEAQ (reference sequence). The CDR3 is 15 amino acids. The V segment lost 2 bases and the J segment 4 bases; nucleotides outside the gene matches: 5. The CDR3 region is CASSLKSGSSDTQYF. In DNA form, the CDR3 reads TGTGCCAGCAGCTTAAAGAGCGGGAGCTCAGATACGCAGTATTTT.

The rearrangement links TRBV19 to TRBJ2-5; 8 nucleotides agree with TRBD2. This CDR3 has 16 residues. The V gene end was trimmed by 7 bases and the J gene end by 5 bases; junction bases not matched to a gene: 15. In germline, CDR1 is LNHDA, CDR2 SQIVND (reference sequence). The CDR3 bases are TGTGCCAGTAAAATTGTTGCGGGGGGTAGCGGGGAGACCCAGTACTTC. It encodes CASKIVAGGSGETQYF.

The chain recombines TRBV27 with TRBJ1-6; D might be TRBD1 (6 bases). V lost 6 bases and J lost 8, with 8 bases in between. The germline V gene has CDR1 MNHEY and CDR2 SMNVEV (reference sequence). This CDR3 has 12 residues. The CDR3 loop is CASRGADSPLHF. In DNA, the CDR3 is TGTGCCAGCAGGGGGGCGGATTCACCCCTCCACTTT.

This clonotype has more than one count but fewer than ten. The genes are TRBV7-8 and TRBJ2-3; a possible D gene is TRBD2 (6 bases). The ends were cut back, 3 bases at V and 2 bases at J, with 12 bases in the middle. The CDR3 has 15 residues. Germline CDR1 SGHVS, CDR2 FQNEAQ. CDR3 nucleotides: TGTGCCAGCAGCTTCTCGGGACTTCTCACAGATACGCAGTATTTT. Protein: CASSFSGLLTDTQYF.

The chain links TRBV20-1 to TRBJ2-1; 8 nucleotides agree with TRBD1. Unmatched junction bases numbered 9, after V lost 1 base and J lost 4 bases. CDR1 is DFQATT, CDR2 SNEGSKA, per germline (reference sequence). The CDR3 runs 16 residues. CDR3 DNA sequence: TGCAGTGCTAGAGCACCCCGGACAGGGAGTTACAATGAGCAGTTCTTC. This encodes CSARAPRTGSYNEQFF.

The rearrangement joins TRBV20-1 to TRBJ2-5; TRBD2 matches at 7 bases. This CDR3 region has 15 residues. J gave up 4 bases and V 0 bases, and 8 bases lay outside the gene matches. CDR1 and CDR2 (germline): DFQATT, SNEGSKA (reference sequence). CDR3 nucleotide sequence: TGCAGTGCTAGAGATCCGGCGGGAGTAGGAGAGACCCAGTACTTC. This codes for CSARDPAGVGETQYF.

This clonotype was detected a few times. The rearrangement joins TRBV25-1 to TRBJ2-2, with 8 nucleotides matching TRBD2. The CDR3 extends over 17 amino acids. CDR1 MGHDK and CDR2 SYGVNS come from the germline V gene. J lost 7 bases, V lost 0 bases, and 10 bases had no gene match. CDR3 DNA sequence: TGTGCCAGCAGTGAATATAAACAAGCGGGAGTGGTCGGGGAGCTGTTTTTT. It encodes CASSEYKQAGVVGELFF. The whole variable domain, filled in from reference TRBV25-1 and TRBJ2-2, reads EADIYQTPRYLVIGTGKKITLECSQTMGHDKMYWYQQDPGMELHLIHYSYGVNSTEKGDLSSESTVSRIRTEHFPLTLESARPSHTSQYLCASSEYKQAGVVGELFFGEGSRLTVL.

In this sample, this clonotype turned up many times. V and J are TRBV7-2 and TRBJ1-2; D call uncertain. The germline gives CDR1 SGHTA, CDR2 FQGNSA. The CDR3 is 14 amino acids. V was clipped by 5 bases and J by 1 base, with 11 bases between them. Here the CDR3 reads CASSPRVDNYGYTF. For the CDR3, the DNA is TGTGCCAGCAGCCCCCGGGTGGATAACTATGGCTACACCTTC.

This clonotype was seen repeatedly, ten times or more. The CDR3 is CASSLGGESTDTQYF. The CDR3 DNA is TGTGCCAGCAGCTTGGGCGGGGAGAGCACAGATACGCAGTATTTT. This rearrangement joins TRBV7-2 to TRBJ2-3, with TRBD2 as a possible D gene (6 bases). The germline gives CDR1 SGHTA, CDR2 FQGNSA. Trimming pared 3 bases from V and 0 bases from J, leaving 10 bases between. CDR3 length: 15 amino acids.

The chain recombines TRBV23-1 with TRBJ1-5; D is ambiguous. TRBV23-1 counts as an open reading frame of uncertain function. The CDR3 consists of 17 residues. Trimming removed 2 bases from V and 3 bases from J, with 17 bases in between. The CDR3: CASSQMEERRDNQPQHF. CDR3 DNA: TGCGCCAGCAGTCAAATGGAGGAAAGGCGTGACAATCAGCCCCAGCATTTT.

This clonotype has a count of ten or more. The chain carries TRBV7-7 and TRBJ2-3; D ambiguous. This CDR3 contains 14 residues. Between the trimmed V and J ends, which lost 1 base and 4 bases, there was a span of 9 bases. Looked up from germline, CDR1 is SSHAT and CDR2 is FNYEAQ (reference sequence). CDR3 sequence: CASSLVPFSDTQYF. The DNA of the CDR3 is TGTGCCAGCAGCTTAGTACCTTTTTCAGATACGCAGTATTTT. Supplemented by reference TRBV7-7 and TRBJ2-3, the full variable domain reads GAGVSQSPRYKVTKRGQDVTLRCDPISSHATLYWYQQALGQGPEFLTYFNYEAQPDKSGLPSDRFSAERPEGSISTLTIQRTEQRDSAMYRCASSLVPFSDTQYFGPGTRLTVL.

This clonotype was observed a handful of times. The chain links TRBV3-1 to TRBJ2-6; the D call may be TRBD1 or TRBD2 (5 bases each). This CDR3 is built from 20 residues. Germline loops: CDR1 LGHDT, CDR2 YNNKEL (reference sequence). V was pared by 5 bases and J by 4 bases, with 27 bases between. CDR3 in amino acids: CASSDQRIRDPPGGANVLTF. In DNA, the CDR3 is TGTGCCAGCAGCGACCAACGCATCCGGGACCCCCCCGGGGGGGCCAACGTCCTGACTTTC.